Listed here are 13 T cell receptor beta chains from one sample, sequenced in a study of breast tumors, draining lymph nodes, adjacent tissues. TCRdb reanalysed the multiplex PCR reads using MiXCR and keeps one entry per CDR3 protein. The table includes 45,000 or so distinct CDR3 sequences, under 30% detected once. The material sequenced was breast tumor tissue. The receptor source for this set is a female donor with breast cancer. Some clones in this sample may be carry-over from other donors' samples.

Details on this clonotype: It may be a read error: a sequence one base away is much more abundant. The rearrangement links TRBV5-4 to TRBJ2-7, with a weak D call TRBD1 (5 bases). Germline V gene data show CDR1 as SGHNT and CDR2 as YYREEE (reference sequence). The length of the CDR3 is 13 residues. The DNA of the CDR3 is TGTGTCAGCAGCTTCCCTGGGGCCAGCGAGCAGTACTTC. It is translated as CVSSFPGASEQYF.

The chain combines TRBV20-1 with TRBJ2-1; D may be TRBD1 (6 bases). The ends were cut back, 0 bases at V and 4 bases at J, with 13 bases in the middle. The CDR3 covers 15 residues. CDR1 is DFQATT, CDR2 SNEGSKA, per germline (reference sequence). CDR3 in amino acids: CSARDLGGRYNEQFF. The DNA for the CDR3 is TGCAGTGCTAGAGATCTTGGGGGCCGATACAATGAGCAGTTCTTC.

This clonotype was recorded many times. V is TRBV5-6 and J is TRBJ1-2; 8 bases match TRBD1. The CDR3 has 15 amino acids. The trim removed 4 bases at V and 7 bases at J, leaving 12 bases unmatched. The germline gives CDR1 SGHDT, CDR2 YYEEEE. CDR3 sequence (DNA): TGTGCCAGCAGCCCAAGAGGCAGGGGGCAAGTTGGCTACACCTTC. This sequence encodes CASSPRGRGQVGYTF.

This clonotype was counted many times. V is TRBV28 and J is TRBJ2-7; 9 bases are shared with TRBD1. The J segment lost 2 bases and the V segment lost 5 bases, leaving 7 bases of the junction unmatched. This CDR3 has 15 residues. Per germline, CDR1 MDHEN and CDR2 SYDVKM. CDR3 sequence (DNA): TGTGCCAGCAGTCTTACCGGGACAGGGACCTACGAGCAGTACTTC. It encodes CASSLTGTGTYEQYF.

Only a few counts were recorded for this clonotype. J is TRBJ2-2 and V is TRBV5-1, with a weak D call TRBD2 (5 bases). The V and J ends lost 7 bases and 0 bases respectively, with 10 bases between them. Looked up from germline, CDR1 is SGHRS and CDR2 is YFSETQ. CDR3 length: 14 residues. In DNA form, the CDR3 reads TGCGCCAGCCGGAGGCGGGCGAACACCGGGGAGCTGTTTTTT. It translates to CASRRRANTGELFF.

This clonotype came up many times. The chain joins TRBV5-1 to TRBJ2-7, with 12 nucleotides matching TRBD2. V trimming: 4 bases; J trimming: 7 bases; junction bases outside the gene matches: 9. The CDR3 is 15 amino acids. Looked up from germline, CDR1 is SGHRS and CDR2 is YFSETQ. CDR3 sequence: CASSNTNGLAGEQYF. The CDR3 nucleotides are TGCGCCAGCAGCAATACCAACGGACTAGCGGGGGAGCAGTACTTC.

This clonotype has ten or more counts. V and J are TRBV5-4 and TRBJ2-2, with D hard to call. CDR1 is SGHNT and CDR2 is YYREEE in the germline V gene (reference sequence). Trimming stripped 7 bases from V and 2 bases from J, with 9 bases between. This CDR3 is 13 amino acids long. The DNA of the CDR3 is TGTGCCAGCGGGGTGGAAAACACCGGGGAGCTGTTTTTT. Translating it yields CASGVENTGELFF.

There are many counts of this clonotype. The rearrangement joins TRBV20-1 to TRBJ1-2; 8 bases are a match to TRBD1. This CDR3 has 14 amino acids. Trimming took 3 bases from V and 0 from J; bases not matched to a gene: 3. Germline V gene data show CDR1 as DFQATT and CDR2 as SNEGSKA (reference sequence). For the CDR3, the DNA is TGCAGTGCTAGTCCGGGACAGGCTAACTATGGCTACACCTTC. This sequence encodes CSASPGQANYGYTF.

This clonotype has a count of ten or more. This chain joins TRBV5-1 and TRBJ2-3; 9 nucleotides align to TRBD2. Germline V CDR1 and CDR2: SGHRS, YFSETQ. There are 16 residues in the CDR3. The junction had 2 bases not matched to a gene; V was cut back by 0 bases and J by 0 bases. CDR3 region: CASSLDLAGSTDTQYF. CDR3 DNA: TGCGCCAGCAGCTTGGATCTAGCGGGGAGCACAGATACGCAGTATTTT.

On this clonotype: It may be a read error: a sequence one base away is much more abundant. V is TRBV30 and J is TRBJ1-6; D call uncertain. The germline V gene encodes CDR1 GTSNPN and CDR2 SVGIG (reference sequence). The CDR3 has 16 amino acids. This CDR3 is CAWSVSWEPYNSPLDF. DNA for the CDR3: TGTGCCTGGAGTGTAAGTTGGGAACCATATAATTCACCCCTCGACTTT.

This clonotype was found a few times. V usage is TRBV4-2 and J usage is TRBJ2-1; perhaps TRBD1 as D (6 bases). The CDR3 spans 15 residues. Looked up from germline, CDR1 is LGHNA and CDR2 is YNFKEQ. V was shortened by 6 bases and J by 3 bases, with 15 bases between the two germline ends. CDR3 bases: TGTGCCAGCAGTTCCGGGACAACTGACTACAATGAGCAGTTCTTC. Amino acid sequence: CASSSGTTDYNEQFF.

This clonotype was counted at least ten times. The rearrangement links TRBV7-9 to TRBJ2-1; 8 nucleotides line up with TRBD2. The CDR3 is 17 residues long. V shed 5 bases, J shed 8 bases, and the junction held 17 bases outside the gene matches. CDR1 is SEHNR, CDR2 FQNEAQ, per germline (reference sequence). CDR3 amino acids: CASSEPGLVYGFHEQFF. The CDR3 nucleotides read TGTGCCAGCAGCGAACCGGGACTAGTCTATGGTTTCCATGAGCAGTTCTTC.

This clonotype was seen repeatedly, ten times or more. The rearrangement joins TRBV6-1 to TRBJ1-3, with TRBD1 matching over 7 bases. The germline CDR1 and CDR2 sequences are MNHNS and SASEGT. V was pared by 1 base and J by 3 bases, with 6 bases of the junction left unmatched. This CDR3 is 16 amino acids long. DNA for the CDR3: TGTGCCAGCAGTGAAGACGCCAGGGGGTATGGAAACACCATATATTTT. This codes for CASSEDARGYGNTIYF.